This TCR beta chain was documented in a study of Tregs in tolerant kidney transplant recipients. For this clone: Its antigen remains unknown. The read ends 3 residues before the CDR3 terminus; that terminus is restored from the germline J gene.

Whole-study findings and limits: For some patients, primers changed over time, blocking nucleotide-level comparison.

Germline V gene sequence: CDR1 SGHRS, CDR2 YFSETQ. The CDR3 extends over 18 amino acids. Deletions cut 2 bases from V and 1 base from J, with 16 bases between. Sequencing was performed with immunoSEQ multiplex PCR; in TCRdb, only in-frame clones are kept and a portion is missing. In total, the table holds 50,000 or so clones. This receptor was obtained from a human donor who received a combined kidney and bone marrow transplant. The genes are TRBV5-1 and TRBJ2-6; tentative D call: TRBD2 (5 bases). The sequenced sample was CD4+ T cells from blood, obtained before the transplant. The covered CDR3 bases are TGCGCCAGCAGCTTCCCAGGACTTTCGAAATCTGGGGCCAACGTC. Translation gives CASSFPGLSKSGANV. The entire CDR3 protein is CASSFPGLSKSGANVLTF. The full variable domain, with the rest looked up from reference TRBV5-1 and TRBJ2-6, is KAGVTQTPRYLIKTRGQQVTLSCSPISGHRSVSWYQQTPGQGLQFLFEYFSETQRNKGNFPGRFSGRQFSNSRSEMNVSTLELGDSALYLCASSFPGLSKSGANVLTFGAGSRLTVL.